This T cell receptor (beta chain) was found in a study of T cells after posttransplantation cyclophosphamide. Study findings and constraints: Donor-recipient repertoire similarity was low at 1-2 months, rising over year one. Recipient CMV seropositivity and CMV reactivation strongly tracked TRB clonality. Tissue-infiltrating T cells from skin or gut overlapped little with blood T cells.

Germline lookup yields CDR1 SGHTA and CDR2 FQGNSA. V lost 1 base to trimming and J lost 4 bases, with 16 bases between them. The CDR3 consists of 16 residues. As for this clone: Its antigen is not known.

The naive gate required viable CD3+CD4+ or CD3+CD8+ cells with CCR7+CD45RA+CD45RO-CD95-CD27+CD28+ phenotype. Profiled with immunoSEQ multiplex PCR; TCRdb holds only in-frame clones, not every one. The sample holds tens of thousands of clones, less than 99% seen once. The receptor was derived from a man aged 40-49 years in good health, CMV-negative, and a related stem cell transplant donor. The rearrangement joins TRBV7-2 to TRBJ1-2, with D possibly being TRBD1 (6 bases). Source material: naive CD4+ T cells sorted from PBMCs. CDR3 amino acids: CASSLVLGGPTYGYTF. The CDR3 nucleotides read TGTGCCAGCAGCTTAGTCCTGGGGGGGCCTACCTATGGCTACACCTTC.